Sequencing of this T cell receptor beta chain was carried out in a study of OX40 agonist ivuxolimab in advanced cancers. About the study: A diagnosis of hepatocellular carcinoma, melanoma, renal cell or head and neck cancer was present in dose-escalation patients. Partial responses occurred in three patients (one hepatocellular carcinoma, two cutaneous melanoma).

Patients were ineligible given autoimmune disease history or systemic immunosuppression. About this clone: What it binds is unknown.

The germline CDR1 and CDR2 sequences are LNHDA and SQIVND (reference sequence). This CDR3 is built from 13 residues. Between the trimmed V and J ends, which lost 1 base and 8 bases, there was a span of 9 bases. TCRdb's table, derived via immunoSEQ multiplex PCR, lists solely in-frame clones and lacks some. In the table there are about 64,000 clones, around 90% of which are singletons. Study findings and constraints: Blood T cells, both CD4+ and CD8+, expanded clonally by week 6 at 0.1 to 3.0 mg/kg.

The receptor's source is an adult with an advanced solid tumor such as melanoma, head and neck, liver or kidney cancer. This specimen was CD4+ or CD8+ T cells sorted from blood, taken in a trial of the OX40 agonist ivuxolimab. The rearrangement uses TRBV19 and TRBJ1-5; the D is unclear. For the CDR3, the DNA is TGTGCCAGTAGTATAGGCCCGGGTGAGCCCCAGCATTTT. Protein sequence: CASSIGPGEPQHF.